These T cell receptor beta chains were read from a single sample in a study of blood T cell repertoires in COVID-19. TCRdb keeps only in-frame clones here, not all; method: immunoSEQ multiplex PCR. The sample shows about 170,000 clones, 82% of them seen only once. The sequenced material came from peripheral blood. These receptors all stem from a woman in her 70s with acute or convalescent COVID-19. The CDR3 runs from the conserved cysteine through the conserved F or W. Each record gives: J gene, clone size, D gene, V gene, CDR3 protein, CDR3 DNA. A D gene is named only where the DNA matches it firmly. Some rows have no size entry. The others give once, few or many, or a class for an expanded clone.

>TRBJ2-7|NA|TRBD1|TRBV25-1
CASKGQGGLYEQYF
TGTGCCAGCAAAGGACAGGGCGGTCTCTACGAGCAGTACTTC
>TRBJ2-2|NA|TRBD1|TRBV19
CASSPTGPNTGELFF
TGTGCCAGTAGTCCGACAGGGCCTAACACCGGGGAGCTGTTTTTT
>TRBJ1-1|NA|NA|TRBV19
CASSGGVSVATEAFF
TGTGCCAGTAGTGGGGGGGTTAGCGTCGCCACTGAAGCTTTCTTT
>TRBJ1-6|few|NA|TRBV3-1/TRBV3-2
CASSQYDSFNSPLHF
TGTGCCAGCAGCCAATACGACTCCTTTAATTCACCCCTCCACTTT
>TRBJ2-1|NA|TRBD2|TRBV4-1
CASSSGTSGSYNEQFF
TGCGCCAGCAGCTCCGGGACTAGCGGTTCCTACAATGAGCAGTTCTTC
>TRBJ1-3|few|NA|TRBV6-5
CASSYSWHIGNTIYF
TGTGCCAGCAGTTACTCGTGGCACATTGGAAACACCATATATTTT
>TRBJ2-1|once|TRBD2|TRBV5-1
CASSRGTSGYNEQFF
TGCGCCAGCAGCAGAGGGACTAGCGGCTACAATGAGCAGTTCTTC
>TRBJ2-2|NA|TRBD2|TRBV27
CASSSLLARYTGELFF
TGTGCCAGCAGTTCGTTACTAGCGAGGTACACCGGGGAGCTGTTTTTT
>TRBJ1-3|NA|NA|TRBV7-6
CASSLNGGNTIYF
TGTGCCAGCAGCTTAAACGGTGGAAACACCATATATTTT
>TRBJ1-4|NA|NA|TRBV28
CASSSLAHEKLFF
TGTGCCAGCAGTTCCCTGGCTCACGAAAAACTGTTTTTT
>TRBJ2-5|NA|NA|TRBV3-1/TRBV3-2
CASSQDWGGKTQYF
TGTGCCAGCAGCCAAGATTGGGGCGGAAAGACCCAGTACTTC
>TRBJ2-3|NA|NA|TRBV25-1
CASSVLSADTQYF
TGTGCCAGCAGTGTTTTGAGCGCAGATACGCAGTATTTT
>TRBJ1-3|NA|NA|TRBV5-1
CASSLGRGSGNTIYF
TGCGCCAGCAGCTTAGGACGGGGCTCTGGAAACACCATATATTTT
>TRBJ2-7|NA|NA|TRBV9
CVWRILCYEQYF
TGTGTATGGCGGATCTTGTGCTACGAGCAGTACTTC
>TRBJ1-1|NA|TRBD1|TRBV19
CASSIVDRREAFF
TGTGCCAGTAGTATAGTGGACAGGCGGGAAGCTTTCTTT
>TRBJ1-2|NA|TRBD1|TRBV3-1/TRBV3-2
CASSQGRGTAYGYTF
TGTGCCAGCAGCCAAGGAAGGGGGACAGCCTATGGCTACACCTTC
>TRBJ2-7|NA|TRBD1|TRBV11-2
CASSSDRGSYEQYF
TGTGCCAGCAGCTCGGACAGGGGAAGCTACGAGCAGTACTTC
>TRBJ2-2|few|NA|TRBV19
CASSFTGNWNTGELFF
TGTGCCAGTAGTTTTACAGGGAATTGGAACACCGGGGAGCTGTTTTTT
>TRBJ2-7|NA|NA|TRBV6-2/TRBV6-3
CASSSPTILGEQYF
TGTGCCAGCAGCTCCCCGACTATTCTTGGCGAGCAGTACTTC
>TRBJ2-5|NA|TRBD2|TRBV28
CASSLVQSGGTQYF
TGTGCCAGCAGTTTAGTCCAGTCGGGGGGGACCCAGTACTTC
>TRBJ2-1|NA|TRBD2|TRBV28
CASSLHGTSGRIEQFF
TGTGCCAGCAGTTTACACGGGACTAGCGGTAGGATTGAGCAGTTCTTC
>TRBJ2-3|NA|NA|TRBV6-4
CASSVDGQGTDTQYF
TGTGCCAGCAGTGTGGATGGGCAGGGCACAGATACGCAGTATTTT
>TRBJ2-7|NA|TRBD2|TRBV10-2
CASSESRGLGGGEEQYF
TGCGCCAGCAGTGAGTCGAGGGGACTAGGCGGGGGCGAGGAGCAGTACTTC
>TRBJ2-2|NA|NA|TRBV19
CASSIEIGVRVTGELFF
TGTGCCAGTAGTATAGAGATTGGCGTGCGGGTCACCGGGGAGCTGTTTTTT
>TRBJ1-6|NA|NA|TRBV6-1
CASSEAGGGRPLHF
TGTGCCAGCAGTGAAGCGGGGGGAGGGAGGCCCCTCCACTTT
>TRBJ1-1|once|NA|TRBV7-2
CASSLQTGEFTEAFF
TGTGCCAGCAGCTTACAAACGGGGGAGTTCACTGAAGCTTTCTTT
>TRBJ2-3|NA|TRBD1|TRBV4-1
CASSQLGRTGGTDTQYF
TGCGCCAGCAGCCAACTAGGTAGGACAGGGGGCACAGATACGCAGTATTTT
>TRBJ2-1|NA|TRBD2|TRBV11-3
CASSLGGSGEQFF
TGTGCCAGCAGCTTAGGGGGTAGCGGGGAGCAGTTCTTC
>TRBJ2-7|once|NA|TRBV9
CASSVQGGEQYF
TGTGCCAGCAGCGTCCAGGGGGGCGAGCAGTACTTC
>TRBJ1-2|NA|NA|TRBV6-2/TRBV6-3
CASSYGAGTYGYTF
TGTGCCAGCAGTTACGGAGCGGGGACCTATGGCTACACCTTC
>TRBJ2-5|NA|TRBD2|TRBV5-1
CASSRLADQETQYF
TGCGCCAGCAGCCGACTAGCGGATCAAGAGACCCAGTACTTC
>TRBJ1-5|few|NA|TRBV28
CASSFDLRGPHQPQHF
TGTGCCAGCAGTTTCGACCTTAGAGGGCCACATCAGCCCCAGCATTTT
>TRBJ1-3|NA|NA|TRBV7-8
CASSLAHPGQLSGNTIYF
TGTGCCAGCAGCTTAGCCCATCCCGGACAGCTCTCTGGAAACACCATATATTTT
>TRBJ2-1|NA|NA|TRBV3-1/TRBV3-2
CASSQDPGSDEQFF
TGTGCCAGCAGCCAAGATCCGGGATCCGATGAGCAGTTCTTC
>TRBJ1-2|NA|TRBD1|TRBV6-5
CASTLGQGSRYTF
TGTGCCAGCACTCTGGGACAGGGGTCCCGCTACACCTTC
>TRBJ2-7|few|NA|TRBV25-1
CASSDYFDNGEGEQYF
TGTGCCAGCAGTGACTACTTTGACAACGGCGAGGGTGAGCAGTACTTC
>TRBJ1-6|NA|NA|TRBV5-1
CASSLGEPSPLHF
TGCGCCAGCAGCTTGGGAGAACCGTCACCCCTCCACTTT
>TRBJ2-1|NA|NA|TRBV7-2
CASSLGGGTRNEQFF
TGTGCCAGCAGCTTAGGGGGAGGAACAAGAAATGAGCAGTTCTTC
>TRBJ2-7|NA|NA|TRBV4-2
CASSQDYHGDEQYF
TGTGCCAGCAGCCAAGATTATCACGGGGACGAGCAGTACTTC
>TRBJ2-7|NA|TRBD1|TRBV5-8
CASNSGTGGSYEQYF
TGTGCCAGCAACTCTGGGACAGGGGGATCCTACGAGCAGTACTTC
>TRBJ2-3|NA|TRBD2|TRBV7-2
CASSSSGAGGRTDTQYF
TGTGCCAGCAGCTCCTCAGGAGCGGGGGGGCGGACAGATACGCAGTATTTT
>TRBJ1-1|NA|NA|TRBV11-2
CASSLDHRGGFPQAFF
TGTGCCAGCAGCTTAGATCATAGGGGGGGTTTCCCCCAAGCTTTCTTT
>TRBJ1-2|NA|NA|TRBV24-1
CATSDLGGYTF
TGTGCCACCAGTGATTTGGGCGGCTACACCTTC
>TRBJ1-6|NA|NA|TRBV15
CATSNQGSFSPLHF
TGTGCCACCAGCAATCAGGGAAGTTTTTCACCCCTCCACTTT
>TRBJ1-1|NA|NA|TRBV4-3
CASSQWGQSEAFF
TGCGCCAGCAGCCAATGGGGACAATCTGAAGCTTTCTTT
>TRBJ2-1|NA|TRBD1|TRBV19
CASSTRQGAGMGEQFF
TGTGCCAGTAGTACTCGACAGGGGGCCGGCATGGGTGAGCAGTTCTTC
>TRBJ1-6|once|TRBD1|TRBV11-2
CASSPRTGGLSPLHF
TGTGCCAGCAGCCCACGGACAGGGGGCCTTTCACCCCTCCACTTT
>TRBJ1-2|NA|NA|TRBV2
CASRWTEDGYTF
TGTGCCAGCAGGTGGACTGAGGATGGCTACACCTTC
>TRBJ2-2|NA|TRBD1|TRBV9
CASTSPGQGLTGELFF
TGTGCCAGCACCTCCCCGGGACAGGGCCTGACCGGGGAGCTGTTTTTT
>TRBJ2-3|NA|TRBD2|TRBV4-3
CASSLRTSGGARGTDTQYF
TGCGCCAGCAGCCTGAGGACTAGCGGGGGGGCCAGGGGCACAGATACGCAGTATTTT
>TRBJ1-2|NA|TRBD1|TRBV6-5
CASSRPDRENGYTF
TGTGCCAGCAGTCGCCCAGACAGGGAAAATGGCTACACCTTC
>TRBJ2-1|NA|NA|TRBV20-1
CSATPGQGQFF
TGCAGTGCTACCCCAGGTCAAGGGCAGTTCTTC
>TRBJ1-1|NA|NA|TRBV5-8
CASSLVAGVNTEAFF
TGTGCCAGCAGCTTGGTTGCAGGGGTGAATACTGAAGCTTTCTTT